Given below is one T cell receptor beta chain in context. As yet, its antigen is unknown. The PCR used 60 Vbeta and 13 Jbeta primers. Sequencing used immunoSEQ multiplex PCR; TCRdb keeps in-frame clones, though not all of them. The data contain around 150,000 clones, 60% to 80% of them seen just once; the ten biggest clones take up around 0.97%. The data were obtained in a study of cytomegalovirus exposure and HLA in healthy donors. Study at large: Tens of millions of unique TCRs from HLA-typed donors made up an early data release. Of 300 to 500 genotyped donors, roughly 81% grouped in the Caucasian-associated ancestry cluster.

General observations from the study: Fewer than 20,000 TCR beta sequences were associated with HLA alleles at 0.05 false discovery rate in a later analysis. Testing in vitro showed a few CMV-associated chains specific for CMV antigens.

Looked up from germline, CDR1 is SGHTA and CDR2 is FQGNSA. The length of the CDR3 is 12 residues. The J segment lost 6 bases and the V segment lost 3 bases, leaving 2 bases of the junction unmatched. This rearrangement joins TRBV7-2 to TRBJ2-7; 7 bases are a match to TRBD1. The source of this sequence is a woman in her 50s in good health and CMV-seropositive. The sequenced sample consisted of PBMCs. The CDR3: CASSFRQGEQYF. The CDR3 coding sequence is TGTGCCAGCAGCTTCAGACAGGGCGAGCAGTACTTC.